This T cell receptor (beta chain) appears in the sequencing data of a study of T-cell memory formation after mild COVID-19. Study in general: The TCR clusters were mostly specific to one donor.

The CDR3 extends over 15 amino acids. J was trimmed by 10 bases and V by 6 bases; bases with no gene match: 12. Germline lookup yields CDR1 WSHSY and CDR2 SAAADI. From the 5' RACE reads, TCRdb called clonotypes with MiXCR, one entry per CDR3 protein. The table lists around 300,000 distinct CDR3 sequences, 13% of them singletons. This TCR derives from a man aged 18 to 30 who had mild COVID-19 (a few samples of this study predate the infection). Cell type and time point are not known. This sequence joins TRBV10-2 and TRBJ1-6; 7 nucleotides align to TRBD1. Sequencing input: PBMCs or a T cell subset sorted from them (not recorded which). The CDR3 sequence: CASRHRDSALSPLHF. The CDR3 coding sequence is TGCGCCAGCAGGCATCGGGACAGTGCTTTGTCACCCCTCCACTTT.